This T cell receptor beta chain emerged from a study of technical replicates of blood from several donors. The table came from immunoSEQ multiplex PCR; TCRdb's copy has only in-frame clones and leaves some out. In the table there are about 85,000 clones, around 94% of which are singletons. This receptor was identified in a human donor in good health. The sequencing input was T cells isolated from PBMCs.

The CDR3, as DNA: TGTGCCAGCAGGGACACAGGGGGAGCAGGAAACACCATATATTTT. It encodes CASRDTGGAGNTIYF. The chain combines TRBV28 with TRBJ1-3; TRBD1 agrees at 8 bases. Germline trimming cut 6 bases from V and 4 bases from J; bases unmatched to any gene: 8. Germline assignment: CDR1 MDHEN and CDR2 SYDVKM. The CDR3 length is 15 residues.